This T cell receptor (beta chain) was recorded in a study of blood T cell repertoires in COVID-19. Method: immunoSEQ multiplex PCR; TCRdb's copy keeps in-frame clones and lacks some. The sample carries about 130,000 clones, 87% recorded once. This clone appeared a single time. Looked up from germline, CDR1 is MNHNS and CDR2 is SASEGT. The CDR3 extends over 16 amino acids. The ends lost 0 bases at V and 8 bases at J; junction bases unmatched: 8. The sample comprised peripheral blood. The chain employs TRBV6-1 and TRBJ2-1, with TRBD2 matching 9 bases. This receptor was taken from a woman aged 60-75 years with acute or convalescent COVID-19. In DNA, the CDR3 is TGTGCCAGCAGTGAAGCGTCGGGACTAGCTAACTATGAGCAGTTCTTC. Translated, it gives CASSEASGLANYEQFF.